This T cell receptor (beta chain) came from a study of shared clonotypes between healthy human individuals. Study at large: Aged between 18 and 49, the donors were a couple of women and three men. General study results and limits: Larger estimated richness was generally seen in naive subsets than in memory subsets.

The germline gives CDR1 MDHEN, CDR2 SYDVKM. The CDR3 runs 17 residues. Trimming removed 3 bases from V and 1 base from J; junction bases left unmatched: 9. Adult Caucasians living in Nashville, Tennessee made up all of the donors. The genomic DNA of each subset was split evenly across several immunoSEQ plates. This table comes from immunoSEQ multiplex PCR, and its TCRdb copy is limited to in-frame clones, with some not included. The table lists about 770,000 clones, 72% of them singletons. As to this clone: Its antigen is not identified.

Sequencing was done on a sample of memory CD4+ T cells sorted from blood. Subset reported: CD45RA-negative fraction. The sequence was collected from a woman in her 30s in good health. The rearrangement uses TRBV28 and TRBJ2-1; 7 bases align to TRBD2. This CDR3 reads CASSLPRASGSYNEQFF. The CDR3, as DNA: TGTGCCAGCAGTTTGCCCAGGGCTAGCGGTTCCTACAATGAGCAGTTCTTC.